This T cell receptor (beta chain) is from a study of patients and donors after allogeneic stem cell transplantation. Each CDR3 protein gets one entry after TCRdb re-called the RT-PCR reads with MiXCR. The data show about 100,000 distinct CDR3 sequences, 35% seen once. The ends lost 2 bases at V and 2 bases at J; junction bases unmatched: 8. The length of the CDR3 is 18 residues. CDR1 SGHTA and CDR2 FQGNSA come from the germline V gene. The rearrangement links TRBV7-2 to TRBJ2-5; 13 nucleotides align to TRBD2. This receptor was obtained from a human donor who was either an allogeneic HSCT recipient or a stem cell or donor lymphocyte infusion donor (not recorded which). It is not recorded whose cells these are; they may come from a transplant donor. The sample was blood, either unsorted or a sorted T cell fraction (not recorded which). The CDR3 coding sequence is TGTGCCAGCAGCTTACCCAGGACTAGCGGGAGTTGGCAAGAGACCCAGTACTTC. Encoded protein: CASSLPRTSGSWQETQYF.